A single sample gave rise to the 27 T cell receptor beta chains below, sequenced in a study of PD-1 blockade in mismatch repair-deficient tumors. Using immunoSEQ multiplex PCR, the repertoire was profiled, and TCRdb retains in-frame clones only, with some absent. The profile shows some 110,000 clones, about three quarters of them singletons. The sequencing here drew on peripheral blood, taken around 60 weeks after starting pembrolizumab. Receptors were obtained from an adult with mismatch repair-deficient cancer.

This clone was counted a few times. The chain carries TRBV27 and TRBJ2-2; weak D call: TRBD1 (6 bases). V was shortened by 2 bases and J by 1 base, with 8 bases between the two germline ends. CDR3 size: 15 residues. Germline V gives CDR1 MNHEY, CDR2 SMNVEV (reference sequence). The CDR3 is CASSLSRGNTGELFF. The CDR3 DNA sequence: TGTGCCAGCAGTTTAAGCAGGGGGAACACCGGGGAGCTGTTTTTT.

V gene TRBV6-1 combines with J gene TRBJ2-7; TRBD1 or TRBD2 may be the D gene (5 bases each). The germline V and J ends were trimmed by 3 bases and 7 bases, with 13 bases remaining between them. Germline V lookup: CDR1 MNHNS, CDR2 SASEGT. The CDR3 extends over 13 amino acids. CDR3 bases: TGTGCCAGCAGTGACACCCCCTGGGGGGAGCAGTACTTC. It encodes CASSDTPWGEQYF.

The chain couples TRBV19 to TRBJ2-7; TRBD1 is a possible D gene (5 bases). This CDR3 spans 16 amino acids. V dropped 3 bases and J dropped 1 base, with 16 bases sitting between them. Germline V gene lookup returns CDR1 LNHDA and CDR2 SQIVND (reference sequence). This CDR3 is CASSISGYGSSYEQYF. As DNA, the CDR3 is TGTGCCAGTAGTATTTCAGGGTACGGAAGTTCCTACGAGCAGTACTTC.

This CDR3 is CASSKCRDRPTYEQYF. The CDR3 DNA is TGTGCCAGCAGCAAATGCCGTGACAGGCCCACCTACGAGCAGTACTTC. This chain connects TRBV21-1 to TRBJ2-7; TRBD1, the table's D call, was not compared with the DNA. TRBV21-1 has pseudogene status. This CDR3 region has 16 residues.

This clone appeared a few times. The chain carries TRBV7-2 and TRBJ1-2, with D uncertain. CDR3 length: 12 amino acids. V lost 3 bases, J lost 6 bases, and 8 bases lay in between. Germline CDR1 is SGHTA and CDR2 is FQGNSA. The CDR3 is CASSLVRDGYTF. As DNA, the CDR3 is TGTGCCAGCAGCTTGGTTAGGGATGGCTACACCTTC.

The rearrangement uses TRBV27 and TRBJ1-2, with 9 nucleotides matching TRBD1. The V segment lost 2 bases and the J segment 5 bases; nucleotides outside the gene matches: 3. This CDR3 spans 14 amino acids. Germline loops: CDR1 MNHEY, CDR2 SMNVEV (reference sequence). CDR3 sequence reads: CASSLDRGKYGYTF. The CDR3 nucleotides read TGTGCCAGCAGTTTAGACAGGGGGAAGTATGGCTACACCTTC.

The CDR3 loop reads CASSLDSSRGYTF. For the CDR3, the DNA is TGTGCCAGCAGCCTGGACAGTTCGCGTGGCTACACCTTC. The V and J genes are TRBV6-5 and TRBJ1-2; weak D call: TRBD1 (6 bases). The germline V gene has CDR1 MNHEY and CDR2 SVGAGI. V lost 6 bases, J lost 7 bases, and 15 bases lay in between. The CDR3 sequence is 13 residues long.

The chain has TRBV19 and TRBJ2-2; TRBD2 is a possible D gene (5 bases). The CDR3 loop spans 13 amino acids. Deletions cut 9 bases from V and 6 bases from J, with 14 bases between. CDR1 and CDR2 from the germline V gene are LNHDA and SQIVND (reference sequence). The CDR3 sequence is CASRTSSAGELFF. The CDR3, as DNA: TGTGCCAGCAGGACCAGTAGCGCCGGGGAGCTGTTTTTT. Based on the CDR3 plus reference TRBV19 and TRBJ2-2, the full variable domain is DGGITQSPKYLFRKEGQNVTLSCEQNLNHDAMYWYRQDPGQGLRLIYYSQIVNDFQKGDIAEGYSVSREKKESFPLTVTSAQKNPTAFYLCASRTSSAGELFFGEGSRLTVL.

The V and J genes are TRBV27 and TRBJ1-1; D gene ambiguous. The germline CDR1 and CDR2 sequences are MNHEY and SMNVEV (reference sequence). There are 15 residues in the CDR3. The V end was cut by 3 bases, the J end by 0 bases, with 11 bases between. CDR3 bases: TGTGCCAGCAGTTTGCGGCAGGTTATGAACACTGAAGCTTTCTTT. Translation gives CASSLRQVMNTEAFF.

This clone was seen a single time. Other DNA sequences of this sample code for an identical CDR3. The chain uses TRBV27 and TRBJ1-5; no reliable D call. The CDR3 length is 13 residues. The germline V and J ends were trimmed by 3 bases and 0 bases, with 3 bases remaining between them. The germline CDR1 and CDR2 sequences are MNHEY and SMNVEV (reference sequence). CDR3 region: CASSFTSNQPQHF. DNA for the CDR3: TGTGCCAGCAGTTTTACTAGCAATCAGCCCCAGCATTTT.

The chain links TRBV28 to TRBJ1-4, with no clear D. Germline loops: CDR1 MDHEN, CDR2 SYDVKM. The CDR3 covers 13 residues. The V end lost 10 bases, the J end lost 0 bases, and 9 bases lay between the germline ends. DNA for the CDR3: TGTGCCATCCGGGCCGCAACTAATGAAAAACTGTTTTTT. It yields the protein CAIRAATNEKLFF. The whole variable domain, filled in from reference TRBV28 and TRBJ1-4, reads DVKVTQSSRYLVKRTGEKVFLECVQDMDHENMFWYRQDPGLGLRLIYFSYDVKMKEKGDIPEGYSVSREKKERFSLILESASTNQTSMYLCAIRAATNEKLFFGSGTQLSVL.

The rearrangement joins TRBV5-1 to TRBJ1-1, with TRBD1 identical over 7 bases. Germline CDR1 reads SGHRS; CDR2 reads YFSETQ. This CDR3 has 13 residues. V lost 1 base to trimming and J lost 7 bases; unmatched junction nucleotides: 4. In DNA, the CDR3 is TGCGCCAGCAGCTTGCGGGACAGCAATGAAGCTTTCTTT. This encodes CASSLRDSNEAFF. The whole variable domain, remainder taken from reference TRBV5-1 and TRBJ1-1, is KAGVTQTPRYLIKTRGQQVTLSCSPISGHRSVSWYQQTPGQGLQFLFEYFSETQRNKGNFPGRFSGRQFSNSRSEMNVSTLELGDSALYLCASSLRDSNEAFFGQGTRLTVV.

This rearrangement joins TRBV19 to TRBJ1-1; 10 bases line up with TRBD1. CDR1 and CDR2 (germline): LNHDA, SQIVND (reference sequence). The CDR3 length is 14 residues. V lost 3 bases to trimming and J lost 4 bases; unmatched junction nucleotides: 2. The CDR3: CASSIWDRGTEAFF. The CDR3 DNA is TGTGCCAGTAGTATTTGGGACAGGGGCACTGAAGCTTTCTTT.

The genes are TRBV5-4 and TRBJ2-3, with 9 positions matching TRBD2. CDR1 and CDR2 (germline): SGHNT, YYREEE (reference sequence). CDR3 length equals 15 residues. Trimming at V came to 4 bases and at J to 8 bases, leaving 11 bases not matched to a gene. CDR3 region: CASSAIAGESRTQYF. The CDR3 region has the DNA TGTGCCAGCAGCGCCATAGCGGGAGAGAGCCGTACGCAGTATTTT. The variable domain in full, with the rest retrieved from reference TRBV5-4 and TRBJ2-3, is ETGVTQSPTHLIKTRGQQVTLRCSSQSGHNTVSWYQQALGQGPQFIFQYYREEENGRGNFPPRFSGLQFPNYSSELNVNALELDDSALYLCASSAIAGESRTQYFGPGTRLTVL.

The V gene is TRBV5-5, the J gene TRBJ2-7; 8 bases align to TRBD2. There are 15 residues in the CDR3. Germline trimming cut 0 bases from V and 4 bases from J; bases unmatched to any gene: 6. Germline V gene lookup returns CDR1 SGHKS and CDR2 YYEKEE (reference sequence). The CDR3 protein is CASSLARGVGYEQYF. The CDR3 DNA follows: TGTGCCAGCAGCTTGGCGCGGGGGGTGGGTTACGAGCAGTACTTC. Full variable domain (remainder filled in from reference TRBV5-5 and TRBJ2-7): DAGVTQSPTHLIKTRGQQVTLRCSPISGHKSVSWYQQVLGQGPQFIFQYYEKEERGRGNFPDRFSARQFPNYSSELNVNALLLGDSALYLCASSLARGVGYEQYFGPGTRLTVT.

Worth noting for this clone: The junction differs from germline at one of its ends, possibly a read error. V and J are TRBV5-1 and TRBJ1-1; D remains ambiguous. From germline, CDR1 is SGHRS and CDR2 YFSETQ. The CDR3 has 14 amino acids. In DNA form, the CDR3 reads TGTGCCAGCAGCGCTGTTCAGACGAACACTGAAGCTTTCTTT. This encodes CASSAVQTNTEAFF.

The genes are TRBV7-3 and TRBJ2-3; weak D call: TRBD2 (6 bases). This CDR3 is built from 15 residues. Trimming cost V 4 bases and J 3 bases, with 14 bases left between them. Germline CDR1 and CDR2: SGHTA and FQGTGA. Here the CDR3 DNA reads TGTGCCAGCAGCTCAAGGGTCGGGAGTACAGATACGCAGTATTTT. Translated: CASSSRVGSTDTQYF.

The chain joins TRBV14 to TRBJ2-1, with a tentative D call TRBD2 (5 bases). The CDR3 sequence is 13 residues long. From germline, CDR1 is SGHDN and CDR2 FVKESK. Between the trimmed V and J ends, which lost 4 bases and 12 bases, there was a span of 16 bases. CDR3 DNA sequence: TGTGCCAGCAGCCCCCGGGGTCCAACAACGCAGTTCTTC. Protein: CASSPRGPTTQFF.

The rearrangement links TRBV4-3 to TRBJ2-7, with 11 bases identical to TRBD2. J lost 4 bases, V lost 2 bases, and 10 bases had no gene match. The CDR3 spans 17 residues. The germline gives CDR1 LGHNA, CDR2 YSLEER. In nucleotides, the CDR3 is TGCGCCAGCAGCCAAACCATCACTAGCGGGAGCGGGTACGAGCAGTACTTC. It specifies CASSQTITSGSGYEQYF.

This clone has only one observation. V usage is TRBV6-5 and J usage is TRBJ2-3, with 8 bases fitting TRBD2. This CDR3 spans 15 amino acids. Germline lookup yields CDR1 MNHEY and CDR2 SVGAGI. Trimming removed 6 bases from V and 2 bases from J; junction bases left unmatched: 7. CDR3 region: CASSRTAGDTDTQYF. In DNA form, the CDR3 reads TGTGCCAGCAGCCGCACAGCGGGGGACACAGATACGCAGTATTTT.

There are a few counts of this clone. This specimen includes other DNA sequences encoding the same CDR3. The rearrangement links TRBV4-1 to TRBJ1-3; 8 bases line up with TRBD1. CDR1 is MGHRA and CDR2 is YSYEKL in the germline V gene. This CDR3 contains 17 residues. After removal of 1 base from V and 0 bases from J, the junction contained 5 bases not matched to a gene. The CDR3 loop reads CASSQGPTGGSGNTIYF. The CDR3 region has the DNA TGCGCCAGCAGCCAAGGCCCAACAGGGGGCTCTGGAAACACCATATATTTT.

The rearrangement links TRBV27 to TRBJ1-1; D is unresolved. The germline V gene has CDR1 MNHEY and CDR2 SMNVEV (reference sequence). This CDR3 contains 15 residues. V lost 5 bases and J 0 bases, leaving 13 bases between the germline ends. This CDR3 reads CASSPRAVMNTEAFF. The DNA for the CDR3 is TGTGCCAGCAGTCCGCGAGCAGTGATGAACACTGAAGCTTTCTTT.

The chain combines TRBV11-2 with TRBJ2-1, with D possibly called TRBD1 or TRBD2 (6 bases each). The germline V gene has CDR1 SGHAT and CDR2 FQNNGV. The CDR3 is 15 residues long. The ends were cut back, 4 bases at V and 6 bases at J, with 16 bases in the middle. CDR3 DNA sequence: TGTGCCAGCAGCTCCGCCGGAAAGGGGGGCAATGAGCAGTTCTTC. It encodes CASSSAGKGGNEQFF.

This clone showed up just once. The CDR3 nucleotides read TGCGCCAGCAGCCAAGATTTCGGGACAGATGCTAAACTAGCCAAAAACATTCAGTACTTC. This codes for CASSQDFGTDAKLAKNIQYF. The chain links TRBV4-3 to TRBJ2-4; 7 bases map to TRBD1. The V gene's germline CDR1 is LGHNA and CDR2 YSLEER. The CDR3 runs to 20 residues. With 0 bases clipped from V and 0 bases from J, the junction kept 14 bases outside the gene matches.

This clone has a single count. The J gene is TRBJ1-1, the V gene TRBV15; D gene ambiguous. The ends were cut back, 0 bases at V and 4 bases at J, with 6 bases in the middle. The CDR3 length is 13 residues. Germline V CDR1 and CDR2: LNHNV, YYDKDF (reference sequence). For the CDR3, the DNA is TGTGCCACCAGCAGAGATACGAGCACTGAAGCTTTCTTT. It encodes CATSRDTSTEAFF.

This clone showed up just a few times. The V call is TRBV28, the J call TRBJ1-1; weak D call: TRBD1 (5 bases). There are 12 residues in the CDR3. With 3 bases removed from V and 11 bases from J, the gap between germline ends came to 13 bases. Germline-derived CDR1 and CDR2 are MDHEN and SYDVKM. CDR3 bases: TGTGCCAGCAGTTTTAAACGGGGGAGGGCTTTCTTT. Translating gives CASSFKRGRAFF.

This rearrangement joins TRBV15 to TRBJ2-3; the match to TRBD2 covers 8 bases. Per the germline V gene, CDR1 is LNHNV and CDR2 is YYDKDF (reference sequence). V lost 1 base, J lost 5 bases, and 8 bases stayed unmatched. The CDR3 spans 16 residues. The CDR3 nucleotides read TGTGCCACCAGCAGAGGGACTAGCCCGGGGGGAGATACGCAGTATTTT. Translated: CATSRGTSPGGDTQYF.